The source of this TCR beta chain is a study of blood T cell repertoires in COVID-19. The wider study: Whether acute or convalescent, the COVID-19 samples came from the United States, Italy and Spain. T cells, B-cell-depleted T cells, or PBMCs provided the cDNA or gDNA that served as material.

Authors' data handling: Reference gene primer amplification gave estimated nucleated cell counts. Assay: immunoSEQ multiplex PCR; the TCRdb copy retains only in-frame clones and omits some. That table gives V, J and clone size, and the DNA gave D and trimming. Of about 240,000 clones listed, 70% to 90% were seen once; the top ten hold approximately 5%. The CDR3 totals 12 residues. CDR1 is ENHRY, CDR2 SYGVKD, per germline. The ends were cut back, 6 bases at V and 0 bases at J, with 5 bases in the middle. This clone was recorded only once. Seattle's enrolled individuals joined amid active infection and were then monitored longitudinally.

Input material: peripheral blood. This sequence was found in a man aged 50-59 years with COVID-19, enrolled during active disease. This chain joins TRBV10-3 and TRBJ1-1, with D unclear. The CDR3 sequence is CAIRTMNTEAFF. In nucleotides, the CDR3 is TGTGCCATCAGGACTATGAACACTGAAGCTTTCTTT.